Shown below are 19 T cell receptor beta chains from a single sample sequenced in a study of tumor-infiltrating lymphocytes in primary liver carcinoma. Total RNA and DNA came together from around 20-30 mg of bulk tissue without cell sorting. From 500 ng of total RNA, TCR beta-specific cDNA was reverse-transcribed using a constant-region primer. The TCR beta library was amplified through three nested multiplex PCR rounds in a modified ARM-PCR procedure. Running 10 cycles apiece, the first two PCR rounds relied on TRBV1-TRBV30 forward primers together with a C-beta reverse primer. TCRdb processed the multiplex PCR reads anew with MiXCR; each CDR3 protein has one entry. The sample records around 29,000 distinct CDR3 sequences, less than 75% being singletons. Source material: liver tumor tissue from sampling region 3. Stated subset: tumor region T3, left-lateral pole. The receptor source for this set is a woman aged 25 to 39 with primary liver carcinoma and hepatitis B virus infection.

As concerns this clonotype: A much larger clone sits a single nucleotide away, making a read error possible. The conserved phenylalanine or tryptophan normally closing the CDR3 is absent here, so this likely arose from a read error. The chain has TRBV12-3 or TRBV12-4 and TRBJ2-7, with D unresolved. The V and J ends lost 7 bases and 0 bases respectively, with 13 bases between them. This CDR3 region has 14 residues. The CDR3, as DNA: TGTGCCAGCACCAGCGACACCGGCTCCTACGAGCAGTACATC. Protein: CASTSDTGSYEQYI.

This clonotype has ten or more counts. This chain connects TRBV9 to TRBJ2-3, with 10 bases that match TRBD2. Trimming at V came to 3 bases and at J to 1 base, leaving 2 bases not matched to a gene. The CDR3 is made up of 15 amino acids. Germline V gene data show CDR1 as SGDLS and CDR2 as YYNGEE. CDR3 coding DNA: TGTGCCAGCAGCGGCGGGACTAGCGGCACAGATACGCAGTATTTT. Amino acids: CASSGGTSGTDTQYF.

In the case of this clonotype: The germline gene is not matched at one end of the junction; a read error may be the cause. The chain couples TRBV12-3 or TRBV12-4 to TRBJ2-5, with no clear D. The CDR3 is 14 amino acids. CDR3 sequence reads: CTGSVPGSQETLYF. The CDR3, as DNA: TGTACCGGCAGTGTGCCAGGCTCACAAGAGACCCTGTACTTC.

This sequence joins TRBV11-2 and TRBJ1-1; D perhaps matches TRBD1 (6 bases). Germline CDR1 SGHAT, CDR2 FQNNGV. Trimming took off 5 bases at V and 2 bases at J, with 30 bases between the two ends. The CDR3 spans 20 residues. CDR3 amino acids: CASSAWDKGRKRWSNTEAFF. In DNA, the CDR3 is TGTGCCAGCAGCGCATGGGACAAGGGGCGCAAGAGGTGGAGTAACACTGAAGCTTTCTTT.

Comments on this clonotype: Compared with germline, one end of the junction differs, possibly owing to a read error. CDR3 loop: CASSLDPGHTSEEYF. In DNA form, the CDR3 reads TGTGCCAGCAGCTTAGACCCAGGCCATACGTCCGAGGAGTACTTT. The rearrangement links TRBV11-2 to TRBJ2-7; D unresolved. The germline V gene has CDR1 SGHAT and CDR2 FQNNGV. This CDR3 region has 15 residues.

This clonotype was seen repeatedly, ten times or more. The chain joins TRBV11-2 to TRBJ2-1; 12 bases map to TRBD2. The CDR3 runs to 16 residues. Losses at the gene ends were 3 bases for V and 6 bases for J; bases not matched to a gene: 6. Germline V gene sequence: CDR1 SGHAT, CDR2 FQNNGV. This chain's CDR3 is CASSFRLAGDFNEQFF. The CDR3 nucleotides are TGTGCCAGCAGCTTTCGACTAGCGGGAGATTTCAATGAGCAGTTCTTC.

The sample holds a few counts of this clonotype. An end of the junction does not agree with germline; a read error may underlie this. The rearrangement links TRBV6-5 to TRBJ2-7; D might be TRBD1 (6 bases). The CDR3 is 15 residues long. Germline V lookup: CDR1 MNHEY, CDR2 SVGAGI. This CDR3 is CASSYKDSSSYEHYF. In DNA, the CDR3 is TGTGCCAGCAGTTACAAGGACAGCAGCTCATACGAGCATTACTTT.

The rearrangement links TRBV11-2 to TRBJ2-7, with TRBD1 as a possible D gene (5 bases). Germline V lookup: CDR1 SGHAT, CDR2 FQNNGV. The V gene lost 6 bases and the J gene lost 2 bases, with 14 bases spanning the gap. The CDR3 loop spans 14 amino acids. CDR3: CASSYGSGPYEQYF. The DNA for the CDR3 is TGTGCCAGCAGTTACGGGTCAGGGCCCTACGAGCAGTACTTC.

The chain links TRBV11-2 to TRBJ2-3; D tentatively fits TRBD1 or TRBD2 (5 bases each). V gave up 5 bases and J gave up 5 bases, with 17 bases separating them. The CDR3 runs to 15 residues. Germline V gene lookup returns CDR1 SGHAT and CDR2 FQNNGV. This chain's CDR3 is CASSPGARGRDTQYF. DNA of the CDR3: TGTGCCAGCAGCCCCGGGGCGAGAGGTCGAGATACGCAGTATTTT. Full variable domain (rest looked up from reference TRBV11-2 and TRBJ2-3): EAGVAQSPRYKIIEKRQSVAFWCNPISGHATLYWYQQILGQGPKLLIQFQNNGVVDDSQLPKDRFSAERLKGVDSTLKIQPAKLEDSAVYLCASSPGARGRDTQYFGPGTRLTVL.

Worth noting for this clonotype: Since no conserved phenylalanine or tryptophan closes the CDR3, a read error is the likely cause. The chain recombines TRBV11-2 with TRBJ2-5; 9 bases map to TRBD2. CDR3 length: 16 residues. CDR1 SGHAT and CDR2 FQNNGV come from the germline V gene. CDR3 sequence: CASSYSRDSGRETQYL. The CDR3, as DNA: TGTGCCAGTAGCTACTCCCGTGATAGCGGGAGAGAGACCCAGTACCTC.

Of note for this clonotype: No conserved phenylalanine or tryptophan ends this CDR3, so it is likely a read error. This chain links TRBV24-1 with TRBJ2-3; D possibly corresponds to TRBD1 (6 bases). Germline assignment: CDR1 KGHDR and CDR2 SFDVKD. The V and J ends lost 3 bases and 5 bases respectively, with 20 bases between them. This CDR3 region has 17 residues. The CDR3, as DNA: TGTGCCACCAGTGATGGTTTAGGGACAACCCCCGGAGATACGCAGTATATT. Translated, it gives CATSDGLGTTPGDTQYI.

As to this clonotype: One base away lies a much larger clone, so this may be a sequencing read error. The rearrangement uses TRBV11-3 and TRBJ1-1; D gene ambiguous. The CDR3 spans 13 residues. Germline V gives CDR1 SGHNT, CDR2 YENEEA. The CDR3 loop reads CTSSLMANIEAFF. The CDR3 DNA reads TGTACCAGCAGCTTAATGGCAAACATTGAAGCTTTCTTT.

J is TRBJ2-3 and V is TRBV11-3; D not resolved. CDR3 size: 15 residues. Trimming took 7 bases from V and 1 from J, leaving 15 bases between them. Germline V lookup: CDR1 SGHNT, CDR2 YENEEA. Written as DNA, the CDR3 is TGTGCCAGCAATTTAGTGCCAGGAGGCACAGATACGCAGTATTTT. It codes for CASNLVPGGTDTQYF. Using reference TRBV11-3 and TRBJ2-3 for the parts outside the CDR3, the full variable domain is EAGVVQSPRYKIIEKKQPVAFWCNPISGHNTLYWYLQNLGQGPELLIRYENEEAVDDSQLPKDRFSAERLKGVDSTLKIQPAELGDSAVYLCASNLVPGGTDTQYFGPGTRLTVL.

A word on this clonotype: Possible read error: a much larger clone is one base away. The CDR3 loop reads CASSFSREGRSYNEQFF. The CDR3 DNA reads TGTGCCAGTAGTTTTTCGCGGGAGGGGAGAAGCTACAATGAGCAGTTCTTC. The chain carries TRBV12-3 or TRBV12-4 and TRBJ2-1; TRBD2 matches at 9 bases. This CDR3 is 17 amino acids long.

A word on this clonotype: No conserved phenylalanine or tryptophan ends this CDR3, so it is likely a read error. The CDR3 DNA reads TGCGCCAGCAGCCCACCGGGGCAGCCTTATGGCTACACCTTA. Protein: CASSPPGQPYGYTL. J is TRBJ1-2 and V is TRBV4-1; TRBD1 might be the D (5 bases). With 4 bases removed from V and 5 bases from J, the gap between germline ends came to 14 bases. Per germline, CDR1 MGHRA and CDR2 YSYEKL. The CDR3 is 14 residues long.

Turning to this clonotype: The conserved phenylalanine or tryptophan is not found at the CDR3 terminus, so this likely reflects a read error. The CDR3 reads CASNSPGTGTYEQYL. The DNA of the CDR3 is TGTGCCAGCAACTCTCCTGGGACGGGTACCTATGAGCAGTACTTA. The gene calls are TRBV11-2 and TRBJ2-7, with D perhaps being TRBD1 or TRBD2 (5 bases each). The germline gives CDR1 SGHAT, CDR2 FQNNGV. The CDR3 totals 15 residues.

This clonotype was detected once. Germline and junction disagree at one end, which may indicate a read error. The V call is TRBV11-2, the J call TRBJ2-3, with 8 bases lining up with TRBD2. The V gene's germline CDR1 is SGHAT and CDR2 FQNNGV. CDR3 length equals 17 residues. Written as DNA, the CDR3 is TGTGTCAGCAGTCATCGAGGGAGCGGGAGCCTCACAGATGCGCAGTATTTT. Its protein is CVSSHRGSGSLTDAQYF.

Concerning this clonotype: In this CDR3 the conserved last residue, phenylalanine or tryptophan, is missing, so a read error is likely. The limits of the CDR3 on the DNA are not certain, so only TCRdb's listed CDR3 is given. The gene calls are TRBV11-2 and TRBJ1-1. Germline lookup yields CDR1 SGHAT and CDR2 FQNNGV. 11 amino acids form the CDR3, both terminal residues included. The CDR3 loop is CASSPGTEDFS.

This clonotype came up a few times. The chain recombines TRBV6-5 with TRBJ2-2; D perhaps matches TRBD1 (6 bases). V was shortened by 5 bases and J by 8 bases, with 18 bases between the two germline ends. Per germline, CDR1 MNHEY and CDR2 SVGAGI. The CDR3 length is 15 residues. CDR3 protein: CASSPWTEFTGELFF. For the CDR3, the DNA is TGTGCCAGCAGTCCGTGGACAGAGTTCACTGGGGAGCTGTTTTTT.